The 10 T cell receptor beta chains presented below share a single source sample, sequenced in a study of cytomegalovirus exposure and HLA in healthy donors. Researchers ran the PCR with 60 Vbeta and 13 Jbeta primers. Produced via immunoSEQ multiplex PCR; TCRdb's table is partial and in-frame only. The sample consists of approximately 150,000 clones, about 80% of them appearing once. The sequenced material came from PBMCs. The receptor source for this set is a man aged 25-40 years in good health and CMV-seropositive.

The CDR3 bases are TGTGCCAGCAGCTGGGCGGGAGCAACTAATGAAAAACTGTTTTTT. Its translation is CASSWAGATNEKLFF. J is TRBJ1-4 and V is TRBV5-6; no clear D. The CDR3 runs to 15 residues. The germline V and J ends were trimmed by 3 bases and 0 bases, with 9 bases remaining between them. Per the germline V gene, CDR1 is SGHDT and CDR2 is YYEEEE. Based on the CDR3 plus reference TRBV5-6 and TRBJ1-4, the full variable domain is DAGVTQSPTHLIKTRGQQVTLRCSPKSGHDTVSWYQQALGQGPQFIFQYYEEEERQRGNFPDRFSGHQFPNYSSELNVNALLLGDSALYLCASSWAGATNEKLFFGSGTQLSVL.

The chain uses TRBV29-1 and TRBJ1-1; 7 positions agree with TRBD1. Looked up from germline, CDR1 is SQVTM and CDR2 is ANQGSEA. V dropped 6 bases and J dropped 3; count of bases not matched to a gene: 7. The CDR3 totals 13 residues. CDR3 protein: CSVRDRADTEAFF. The CDR3 DNA is TGCAGCGTGCGAGACAGGGCGGACACTGAAGCTTTCTTT.

J is TRBJ2-3 and V is TRBV4-1; 7 positions match TRBD1. There are 16 residues in the CDR3. CDR1 and CDR2 from the germline V gene are MGHRA and YSYEKL. J was trimmed by 2 bases and V by 1 base; bases with no gene match: 6. The CDR3: CASSQATGAFTDTQYF. The CDR3 DNA follows: TGCGCCAGCAGCCAAGCTACAGGGGCTTTCACAGATACGCAGTATTTT.

The rearrangement uses TRBV19 and TRBJ1-1, with TRBD1 matching 7 bases. CDR1 is LNHDA, CDR2 SQIVND, per germline (reference sequence). The length of the CDR3 is 16 residues. Losses at the gene ends were 5 bases for V and 6 bases for J; bases not matched to a gene: 15. CDR3 protein: CASSQGGVGLGPEAFF. The CDR3 DNA follows: TGTGCCAGTAGTCAAGGGGGCGTTGGGTTGGGACCTGAAGCTTTCTTT.

In the case of this clone: Additional DNA sequences in this sample encode the identical CDR3. V gene TRBV28 combines with J gene TRBJ2-5; perhaps TRBD2 as D (6 bases). The germline CDR1 and CDR2 sequences are MDHEN and SYDVKM. Deletions cut 2 bases from V and 5 bases from J, with 18 bases between. The CDR3 has 16 residues. The CDR3 sequence: CASSLIGGWSQETQYF. The CDR3 coding sequence is TGTGCCAGCAGTTTAATCGGGGGTTGGTCCCAGGAGACCCAGTACTTC.

CDR3 nucleotide sequence: TGTGCCAGCAGCTCCGGGGGGGCTAGCAATCAGCCCCAGCATTTT. This codes for CASSSGGASNQPQHF. The chain links TRBV7-9 to TRBJ1-5, with D possibly matching TRBD1 (6 bases). The V end lost 4 bases, the J end lost 0 bases, and 10 bases lay between the germline ends. Germline V CDR1 and CDR2: SEHNR, FQNEAQ (reference sequence). The CDR3 has 15 residues.

V is TRBV6-6 and J is TRBJ1-5, with D possibly matching TRBD1 (6 bases). V was clipped by 2 bases and J by 2 bases, with 10 bases between them. The germline CDR1 and CDR2 sequences are MNHNY and SVGAGI (reference sequence). This CDR3 region has 15 residues. The CDR3 sequence is CASSYQGQGNQPQHF. The DNA for the CDR3 is TGTGCCAGCAGTTACCAGGGGCAAGGCAATCAGCCCCAGCATTTT.

The chain couples TRBV5-6 to TRBJ1-2; TRBD1 matches 9 bases. Trimming removed 4 bases from V and 8 bases from J; junction bases left unmatched: 9. Germline CDR1 and CDR2: SGHDT and YYEEEE. The CDR3 runs to 14 residues. CDR3 DNA sequence: TGTGCCAGCAGCCCGGGACAGGGTGTTATCGGCTACACCTTC. This translates into CASSPGQGVIGYTF.

This clone was recorded a few times. The chain has TRBV14 and TRBJ1-1; 7 bases are a match to TRBD1. Germline values: CDR1 SGHDN, CDR2 FVKESK. V was clipped by 4 bases and J by 4 bases; unmatched bases: 6. The CDR3 sequence is 14 residues long. The chain's CDR3 is CASSLIQGGTEAFF. Written as DNA, the CDR3 is TGTGCCAGCAGCCTCATCCAGGGGGGCACTGAAGCTTTCTTT.

This clone has a single count. V is TRBV7-9 and J is TRBJ2-3, with 8 bases lining up with TRBD2. The trim removed 7 bases at V and 2 bases at J, leaving 8 bases unmatched. This CDR3 has 15 residues. Germline V gives CDR1 SEHNR, CDR2 FQNEAQ (reference sequence). This chain's CDR3 is CASNRAGGPTDTQYF. In DNA form, the CDR3 reads TGTGCCAGCAATCGGGCGGGAGGACCCACAGATACGCAGTATTTT.